What follows is one T cell receptor beta chain and its context. A junction boundary mismatches the germline segment, possibly from a read error. These data are taken from a study of shared clonotypes between healthy human individuals. CDR1 and CDR2 from the germline V gene are LNHDA and SQIVND (reference sequence). The CDR3 has 12 amino acids. The DNA input per sorted-subset replicate PCR was approximately 210 ng, corresponding to roughly 31,000 T cell genomes. Method: immunoSEQ multiplex PCR; TCRdb's copy keeps in-frame clones and lacks some. Of 950,000 to 1,200,000 clones listed, approximately 80% were seen once; the top ten hold about 0.94%.

The V and J genes are TRBV19 and TRBJ1-4, with D tentatively TRBD1 (6 bases). This receptor was identified in a man aged 18-30 years in good health. Some clones in this sample may be carry-over from other donors' samples. The sequenced sample consisted of memory CD4+ T cells from PBMCs. Specified subset: CD45RA-negative fraction. The CDR3 here is CATRRGNEKLFF. CDR3 nucleotide sequence: TGTGCCACGCGAAGGGGGAATGAGAAACTGTTTTTT.